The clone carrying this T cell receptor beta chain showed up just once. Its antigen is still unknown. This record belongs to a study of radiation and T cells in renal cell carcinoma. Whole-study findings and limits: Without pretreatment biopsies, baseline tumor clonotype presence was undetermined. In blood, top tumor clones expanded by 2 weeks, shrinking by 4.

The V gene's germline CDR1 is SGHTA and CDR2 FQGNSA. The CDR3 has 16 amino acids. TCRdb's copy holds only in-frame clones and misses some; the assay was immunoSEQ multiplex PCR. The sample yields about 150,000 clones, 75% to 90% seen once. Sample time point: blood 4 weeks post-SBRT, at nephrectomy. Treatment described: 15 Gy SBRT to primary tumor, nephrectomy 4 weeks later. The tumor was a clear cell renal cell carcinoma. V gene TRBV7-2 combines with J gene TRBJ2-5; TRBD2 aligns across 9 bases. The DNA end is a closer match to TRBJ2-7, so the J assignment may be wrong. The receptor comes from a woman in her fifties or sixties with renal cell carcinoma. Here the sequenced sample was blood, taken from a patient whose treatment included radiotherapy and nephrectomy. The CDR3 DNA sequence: TGTGCCAGCAGCCGCTTTATAGCGGGAGCCGACTACGAGCAGTACTTC. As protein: CASSRFIAGADYEQYF.